Sequencing of this TCR beta chain was carried out in a study of regulatory T cells in long-lasting Graves disease listed by TCRdb under 2021. Study-level background: Newly diagnosed Graves' disease patients had taken antithyroid drugs for less than 3 months. Patients with persistent Graves' disease were compared with patients with newly diagnosed Graves' disease using TCR sequencing and RNA sequencing of peripheral blood. The study took place in China and was registered as a clinical trial. TCR sequencing covered 13 persistent and 20 or so newly diagnosed Graves' disease patients, 33 samples in total. Overall study outcomes, separate from this receptor: Peripheral blood alone was examined, since thyroid tissue, which constituted the primary lesion, could not be accessed. Patients with persistent disease shared more public clonotypes (roughly 2,900) than newly diagnosed patients did (more than 900). Sequencing and analysis were restricted to the TCR beta chain. Compared with newly diagnosed patients, patients with persistent Graves' disease had lower TCR Shannon entropy and fewer highly expanded clones, which suggests clonal expansion. The small sample size was acknowledged by the authors as a limitation that may reduce accuracy. TRBV28, TRBJ1-2 and TRBJ2-5 were preferentially used in persistent disease, while TRBV20-1 and TRBJ2-1 were favored in newly diagnosed disease.

The time point tag for this specimen amounts to: newly diagnosed GD, antithyroid drugs for less than 3 months. For both TCR sequencing and RNA sequencing, RNA was extracted from PBMCs in TRIzol. The diagnosis of Graves' disease was made according to American Thyroid Association guidelines. Patients were recruited from an endocrinology department in Xi'an, China. Each patient gave approximately 10 milliliters of peripheral blood, collected in an EDTA anticoagulant tube. Ficoll Paque Plus density gradient separation was used to isolate PBMCs, and no additional T cell sorting was done. RNA quality was checked with an Agilent 2100 Bioanalyzer and agarose gel, and concentration with a NanoDrop 2000. Library preparation used multiplex PCR. Sequenced using an Illumina HiSeq 4000. CDR3 regions were amplified by Arm-PCR with iRepertoire HTBI primers to construct TCR beta libraries. Before sequencing, the PCR products went through gel purification. The original pipeline was this. Gene usage analysis of CDR3 amino acid clonotypes relied on the roughly 60 TRBV and more than twelve TRBJ segments identified across samples. COPE and FqMerger were used to merge filtered high-quality paired reads into contigs. BLAST was used to align contigs to the IMGT TRBV, TRBD and TRBJ reference genes, and CDR3 was defined following IMGT. Any clonotype with a frequency above 0.1% was classified as a highly expanded clone. Repertoire diversity was measured by Shannon entropy, and V-J evenness by the Gini coefficient. A clonotype found in more than one individual was treated as public. TCRdb redid the processing of the public reads, applying fastp at Q25 and MiXCR, and retained in-frame beta chains. Entries that share a CDR3 protein sequence are merged under the most common genes and DNA. TCRdb's processing, not the study's, gives the V and J calls here. This sample has 250,000 to 400,000 distinct CDR3 sequences in its table, and about 18% of those were observed once. The top ten clonotypes cover about 39% of the sample.

V was cut back by 6 bases and J by 4 bases, leaving a gap of 13 bases between them. The CDR3, from cysteine to phenylalanine, totals 14 residues. The entry retains the CDR3 DNA only, 42 bases that are in frame from base 1. Via the germline V gene, CDR1 is MNHNS and CDR2 SASEGT. This clonotype was seen repeatedly, ten times or more. It has no known antigen specificity. Within one base of it there is no much larger clone, and no base qualities were kept. This material consisted of peripheral blood mononuclear cells (PBMCs), taken at new diagnosis, from a patient treated with antithyroid drugs. The chain uses TRBV6-1 and TRBJ1-3, with a weak D call of TRBD1 (5 bases match). This sequence originates from a female donor with Graves disease. The CDR3 protein: CASRDRGAGNTIYF. In nucleotides, the sequence is TGTGCCAGCAGGGACCGTGGGGCAGGAAACACCATATATTTT.